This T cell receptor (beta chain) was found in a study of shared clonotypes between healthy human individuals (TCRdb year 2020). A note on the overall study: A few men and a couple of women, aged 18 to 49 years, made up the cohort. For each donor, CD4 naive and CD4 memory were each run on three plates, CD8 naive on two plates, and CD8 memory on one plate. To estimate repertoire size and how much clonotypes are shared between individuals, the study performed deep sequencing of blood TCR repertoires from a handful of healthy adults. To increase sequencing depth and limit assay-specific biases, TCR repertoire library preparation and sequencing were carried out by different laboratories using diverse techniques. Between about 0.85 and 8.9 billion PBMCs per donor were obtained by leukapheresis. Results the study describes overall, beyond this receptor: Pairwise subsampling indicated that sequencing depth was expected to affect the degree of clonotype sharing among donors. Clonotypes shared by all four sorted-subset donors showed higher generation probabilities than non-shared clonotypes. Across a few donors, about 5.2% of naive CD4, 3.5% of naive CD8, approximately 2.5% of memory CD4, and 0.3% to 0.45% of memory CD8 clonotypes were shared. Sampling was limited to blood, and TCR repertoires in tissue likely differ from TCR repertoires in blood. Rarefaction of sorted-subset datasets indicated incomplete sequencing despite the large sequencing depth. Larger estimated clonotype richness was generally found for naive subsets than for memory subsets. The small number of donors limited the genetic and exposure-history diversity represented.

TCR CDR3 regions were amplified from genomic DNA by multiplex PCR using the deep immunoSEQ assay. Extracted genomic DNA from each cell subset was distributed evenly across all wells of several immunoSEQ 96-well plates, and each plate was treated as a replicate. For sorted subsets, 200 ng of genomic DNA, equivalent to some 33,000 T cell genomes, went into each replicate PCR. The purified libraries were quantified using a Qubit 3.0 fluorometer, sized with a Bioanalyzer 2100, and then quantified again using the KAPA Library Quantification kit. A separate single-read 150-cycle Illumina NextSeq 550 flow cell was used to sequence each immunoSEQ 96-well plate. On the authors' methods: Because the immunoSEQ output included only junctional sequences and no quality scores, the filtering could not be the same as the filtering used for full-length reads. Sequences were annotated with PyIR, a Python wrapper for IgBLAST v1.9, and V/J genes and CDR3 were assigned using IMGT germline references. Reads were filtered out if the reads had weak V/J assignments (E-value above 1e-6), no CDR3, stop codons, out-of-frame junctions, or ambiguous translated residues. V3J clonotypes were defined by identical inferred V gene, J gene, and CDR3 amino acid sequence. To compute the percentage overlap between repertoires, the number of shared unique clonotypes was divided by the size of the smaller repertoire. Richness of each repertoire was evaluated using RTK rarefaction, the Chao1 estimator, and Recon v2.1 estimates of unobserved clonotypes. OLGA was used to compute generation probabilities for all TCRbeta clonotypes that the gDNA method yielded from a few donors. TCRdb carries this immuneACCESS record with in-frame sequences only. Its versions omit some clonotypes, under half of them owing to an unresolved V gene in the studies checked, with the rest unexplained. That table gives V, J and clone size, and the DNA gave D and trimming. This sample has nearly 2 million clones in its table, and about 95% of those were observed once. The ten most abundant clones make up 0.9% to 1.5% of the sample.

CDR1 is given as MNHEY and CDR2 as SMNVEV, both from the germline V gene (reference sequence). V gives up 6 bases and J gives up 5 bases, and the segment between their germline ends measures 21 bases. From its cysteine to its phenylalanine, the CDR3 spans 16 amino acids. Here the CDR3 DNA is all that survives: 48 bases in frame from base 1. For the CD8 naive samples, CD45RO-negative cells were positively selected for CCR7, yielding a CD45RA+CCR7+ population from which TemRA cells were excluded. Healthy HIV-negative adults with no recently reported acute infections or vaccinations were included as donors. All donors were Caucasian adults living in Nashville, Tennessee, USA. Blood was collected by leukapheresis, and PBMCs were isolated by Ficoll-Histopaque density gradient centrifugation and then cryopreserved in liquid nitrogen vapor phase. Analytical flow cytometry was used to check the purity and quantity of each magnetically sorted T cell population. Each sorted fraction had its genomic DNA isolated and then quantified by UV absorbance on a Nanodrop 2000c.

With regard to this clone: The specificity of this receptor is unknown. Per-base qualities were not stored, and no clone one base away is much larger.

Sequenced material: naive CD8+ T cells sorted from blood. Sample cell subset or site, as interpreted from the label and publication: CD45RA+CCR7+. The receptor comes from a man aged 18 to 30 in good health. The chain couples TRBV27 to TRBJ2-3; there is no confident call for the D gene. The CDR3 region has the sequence CASRHPMWDLEDTQYF. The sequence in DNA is TGTGCCAGCAGGCACCCTATGTGGGATCTGGAAGATACGCAGTATTTT.